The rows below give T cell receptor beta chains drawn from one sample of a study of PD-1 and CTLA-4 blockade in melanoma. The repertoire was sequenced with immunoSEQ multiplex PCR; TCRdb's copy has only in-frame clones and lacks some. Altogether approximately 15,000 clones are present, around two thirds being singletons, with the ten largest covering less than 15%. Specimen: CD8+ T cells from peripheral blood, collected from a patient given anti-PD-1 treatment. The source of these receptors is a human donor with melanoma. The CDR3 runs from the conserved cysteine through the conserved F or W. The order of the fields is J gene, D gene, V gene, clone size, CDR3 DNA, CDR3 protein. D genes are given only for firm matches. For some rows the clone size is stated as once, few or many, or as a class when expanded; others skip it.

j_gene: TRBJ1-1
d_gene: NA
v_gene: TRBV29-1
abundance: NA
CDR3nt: TGCAGCGCCTCGACGGGGATGGCTGAAGCTTTCTTT
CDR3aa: CSASTGMAEAFF

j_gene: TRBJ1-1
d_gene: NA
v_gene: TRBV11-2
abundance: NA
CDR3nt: TGTGCCAGCAGCTTAGCGGACTGGCTAGAAGCTTTCTTT
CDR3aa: CASSLADWLEAFF

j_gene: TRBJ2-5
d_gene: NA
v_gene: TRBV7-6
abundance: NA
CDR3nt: TGTGCCAGCAGCTCCAGGCTGCGGAGACCGGGACTTCGACTCTCAGAGACCCAGTACTTC
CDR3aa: CASSSRLRRPGLRLSETQYF

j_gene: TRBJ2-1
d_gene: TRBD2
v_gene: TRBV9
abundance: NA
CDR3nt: TGTGCCAGCAGCCTTACTAGCGGGGGGGCGAATGAGCAGTTCTTC
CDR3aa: CASSLTSGGANEQFF

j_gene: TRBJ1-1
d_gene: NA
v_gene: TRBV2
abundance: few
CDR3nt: TGTGCCAGCCTGGGGGAACCGTTTACGGGCACTGAAGCTTTCTTT
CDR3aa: CASLGEPFTGTEAFF

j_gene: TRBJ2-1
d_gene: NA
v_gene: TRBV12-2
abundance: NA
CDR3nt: TGTGCAAGTCGCTTAGGCCACCGGGACAGGGACCATGAGCAGTTCTTC
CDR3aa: CASRLGHRDRDHEQFF

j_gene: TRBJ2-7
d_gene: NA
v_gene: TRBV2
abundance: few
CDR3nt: TGTGCCAGCGGAACAGGGCCTGAGTACGAGCAGTACTTC
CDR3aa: CASGTGPEYEQYF

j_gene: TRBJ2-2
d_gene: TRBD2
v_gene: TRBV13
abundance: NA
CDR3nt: TGTGCCAGCAGCTTACTTTCGACTCGCGGGGGGGCCGGCACCGGGGAGCTGTTTTTT
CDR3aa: CASSLLSTRGGAGTGELFF

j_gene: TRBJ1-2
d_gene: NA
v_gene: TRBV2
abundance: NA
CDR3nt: TGTGCCAGCAGTGAGGGCACCCTCGCCAGTGACTATGGCTACACCTTC
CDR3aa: CASSEGTLASDYGYTF

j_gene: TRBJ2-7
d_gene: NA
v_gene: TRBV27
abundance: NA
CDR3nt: TGTGCCAGCAGTTCTTTTGGTTTGAACAGCCGTTCCTACGAGCAGTACTTC
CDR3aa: CASSSFGLNSRSYEQYF

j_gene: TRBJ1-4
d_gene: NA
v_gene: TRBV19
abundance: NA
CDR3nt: TGTGCCAGTAAGTTTGGTGAAAAACTGTTTTTT
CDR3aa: CASKFGEKLFF

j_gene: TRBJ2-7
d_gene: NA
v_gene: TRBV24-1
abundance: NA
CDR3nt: TGTGCCACCAGTGATACTGATCTAGCTTCCGAGCAGTACTTC
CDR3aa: CATSDTDLASEQYF

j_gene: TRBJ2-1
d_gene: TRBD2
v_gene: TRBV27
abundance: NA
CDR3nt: TGTGCCAGCAGTCCGGGGACTAGCGAATATAATGAGCAGTTCTTC
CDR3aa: CASSPGTSEYNEQFF

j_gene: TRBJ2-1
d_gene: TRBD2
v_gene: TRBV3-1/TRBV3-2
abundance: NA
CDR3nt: TGTGCCAGCAGCCCCCGTAAGAGCGGGAGTTACAATGAGCAGTTCTTC
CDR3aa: CASSPRKSGSYNEQFF

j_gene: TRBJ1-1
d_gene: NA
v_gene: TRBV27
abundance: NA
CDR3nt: TGTGCCAGCAGTCCACAGGGTCGATTGACTGAAGCTTTCTTT
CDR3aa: CASSPQGRLTEAFF

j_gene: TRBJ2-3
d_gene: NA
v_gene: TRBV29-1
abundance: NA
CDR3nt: TGCAGCGTTGGAGGAGATACGCAGTATTTT
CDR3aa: CSVGGDTQYF

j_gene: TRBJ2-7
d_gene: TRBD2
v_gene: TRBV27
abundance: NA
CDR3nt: TGTGCCAGCAGTCCCGGACTAGCGGGGTCGGACGAGCAGTACTTC
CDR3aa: CASSPGLAGSDEQYF

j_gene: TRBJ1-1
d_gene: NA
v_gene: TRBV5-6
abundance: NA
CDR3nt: TGTGCCAGCAGCTTGGTAAACAGGGAGGGGGTAATGAACACTGAAGCTTTCTTT
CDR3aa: CASSLVNREGVMNTEAFF

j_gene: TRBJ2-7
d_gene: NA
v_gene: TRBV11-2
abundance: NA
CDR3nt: TGTGCCAGCAGCTTAGAGCCGGTTTACGAGCAGTACTTC
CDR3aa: CASSLEPVYEQYF

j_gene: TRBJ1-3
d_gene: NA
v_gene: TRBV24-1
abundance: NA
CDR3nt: TGTGCCACCAGTGATACGGGGGCAGGGAGCTCTGGAAACACCATATATTTT
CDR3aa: CATSDTGAGSSGNTIYF

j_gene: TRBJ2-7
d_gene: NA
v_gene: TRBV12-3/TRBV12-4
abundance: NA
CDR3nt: TGTGCCAGCAGTCCCTCGAAAGCTTACGAGCAGTACTTC
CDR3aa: CASSPSKAYEQYF

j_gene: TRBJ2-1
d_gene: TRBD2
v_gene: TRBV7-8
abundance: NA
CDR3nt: TGTGCCAGCAGCCCCTCGGGACTAGGCTCCTACAATGAGCAGTTCTTC
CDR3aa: CASSPSGLGSYNEQFF

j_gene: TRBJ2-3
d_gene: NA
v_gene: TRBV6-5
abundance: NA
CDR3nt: TGTGCCAGCAGTTACTCCAGGCAGGGGGGGGATACGCAGTATTTT
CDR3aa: CASSYSRQGGDTQYF

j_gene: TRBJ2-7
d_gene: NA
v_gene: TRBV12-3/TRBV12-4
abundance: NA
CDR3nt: TGTGCCAGCCGCGGGGTCCCCACCTACGAGCAGTACTTC
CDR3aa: CASRGVPTYEQYF

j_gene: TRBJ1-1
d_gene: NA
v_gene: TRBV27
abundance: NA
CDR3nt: TGTGCCAGCAGTTTACAAGGGAGGATGACTGAAGCTTTCTTT
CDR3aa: CASSLQGRMTEAFF

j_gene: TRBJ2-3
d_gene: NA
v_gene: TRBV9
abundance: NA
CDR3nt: TGTGCCAGCAGCGCACCACCCCTCTACGATACGCAGTATTTT
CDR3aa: CASSAPPLYDTQYF

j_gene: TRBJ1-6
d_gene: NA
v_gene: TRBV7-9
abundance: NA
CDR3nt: TGTGCCAGCAGCTTAGGGGACGGGGCCCTCCACTTT
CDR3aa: CASSLGDGALHF

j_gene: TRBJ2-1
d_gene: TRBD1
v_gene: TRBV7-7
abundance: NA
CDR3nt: TGTGCTAGCAGTTCGGGACAGGGGCCCTACAATGAGCAGTTCTTC
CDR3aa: CASSSGQGPYNEQFF

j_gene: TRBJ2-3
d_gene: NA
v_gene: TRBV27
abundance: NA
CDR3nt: TGTGCCAGCAGTTTATGGGCGGACACCGATGCAGATACGCAGTATTTT
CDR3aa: CASSLWADTDADTQYF

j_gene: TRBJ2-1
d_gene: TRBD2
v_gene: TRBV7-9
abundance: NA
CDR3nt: TGTGCCAGCAGTCCTAGCGGGAGGGTCTACAATGAGCAGTTCTTC
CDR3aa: CASSPSGRVYNEQFF

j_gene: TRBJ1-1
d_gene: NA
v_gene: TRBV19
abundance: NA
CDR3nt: TGTGCCAGCAATGCGGCCAGGAACACTGAAGCTTTCTTT
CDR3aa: CASNAARNTEAFF

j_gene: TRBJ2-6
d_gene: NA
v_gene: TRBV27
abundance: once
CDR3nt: TGTGCCAGCAGTCCGGGGGTGGCCAACGTCCTGACTTTC
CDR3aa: CASSPGVANVLTF

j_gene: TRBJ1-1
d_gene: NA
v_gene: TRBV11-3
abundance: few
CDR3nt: TGTGCCAGCAGCTTAGGGGACTTTGAAGCTTTCTTT
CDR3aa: CASSLGDFEAFF

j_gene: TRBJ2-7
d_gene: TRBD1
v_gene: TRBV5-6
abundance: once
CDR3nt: TGTGCCAGCAGCCACCGACAGGGTGTCGAGCAGTACTTC
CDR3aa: CASSHRQGVEQYF

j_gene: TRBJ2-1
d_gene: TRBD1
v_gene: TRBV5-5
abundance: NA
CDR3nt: TGTGCCAGCAGCTCCCCGGGACAGGGCCGACACAATGAGCAGTTCTTC
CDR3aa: CASSSPGQGRHNEQFF

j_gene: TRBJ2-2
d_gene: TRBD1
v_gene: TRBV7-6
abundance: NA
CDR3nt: TGTGCCAGCAGCCCGAAGACAGGGACGTCCTCAAGCGGGGAGCTGTTTTTT
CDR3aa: CASSPKTGTSSSGELFF

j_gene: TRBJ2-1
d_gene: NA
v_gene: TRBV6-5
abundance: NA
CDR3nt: TGTGCCAGCAGTTACAGGTCAAGCAATGAGCAGTTCTTC
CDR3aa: CASSYRSSNEQFF

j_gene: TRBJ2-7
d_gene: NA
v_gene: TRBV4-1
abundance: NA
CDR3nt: TGCGCCAGCAGCCAAGAGGAAATTCCCCACTACGAGCAGTACTTC
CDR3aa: CASSQEEIPHYEQYF

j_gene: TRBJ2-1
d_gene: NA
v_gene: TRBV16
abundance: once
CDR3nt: TGTGCCAGCAGCCTTCCAGGACAGAAGAATGAGCAGTTCTTC
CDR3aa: CASSLPGQKNEQFF

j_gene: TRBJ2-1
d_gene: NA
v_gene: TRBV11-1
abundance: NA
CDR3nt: TGTGCCAGCAGCCTAACGGACGGCAGCTCCTACAATGAGCAGTTCTTC
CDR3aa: CASSLTDGSSYNEQFF

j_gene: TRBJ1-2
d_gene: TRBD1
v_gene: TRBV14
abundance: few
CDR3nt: TGTGCCAGCAGCCGATCGGACAGGGCCCAAACCTATGGCTACACCTTC
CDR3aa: CASSRSDRAQTYGYTF

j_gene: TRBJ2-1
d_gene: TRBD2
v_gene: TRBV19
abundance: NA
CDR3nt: TGTGCCAGTAGTCTTATGGGACTAGCGGGGACCAATGAGCAGTTCTTC
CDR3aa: CASSLMGLAGTNEQFF

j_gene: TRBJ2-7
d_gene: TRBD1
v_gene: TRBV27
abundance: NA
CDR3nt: TGTGCCAGCAGTGCACCCCGACAGGGAATCTACGAGCAGTACTTC
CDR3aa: CASSAPRQGIYEQYF

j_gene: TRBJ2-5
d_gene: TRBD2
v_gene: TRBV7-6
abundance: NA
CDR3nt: TGTGCCAGCAGCTTAGAGCCTAGCGGGGGGTCCGAGACCCAGTACTTC
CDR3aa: CASSLEPSGGSETQYF

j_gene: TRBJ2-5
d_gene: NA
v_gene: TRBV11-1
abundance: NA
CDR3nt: TGTGCCAGCAGCTTAGCCCCCTATAAAGAGACCCAGTACTTC
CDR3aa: CASSLAPYKETQYF